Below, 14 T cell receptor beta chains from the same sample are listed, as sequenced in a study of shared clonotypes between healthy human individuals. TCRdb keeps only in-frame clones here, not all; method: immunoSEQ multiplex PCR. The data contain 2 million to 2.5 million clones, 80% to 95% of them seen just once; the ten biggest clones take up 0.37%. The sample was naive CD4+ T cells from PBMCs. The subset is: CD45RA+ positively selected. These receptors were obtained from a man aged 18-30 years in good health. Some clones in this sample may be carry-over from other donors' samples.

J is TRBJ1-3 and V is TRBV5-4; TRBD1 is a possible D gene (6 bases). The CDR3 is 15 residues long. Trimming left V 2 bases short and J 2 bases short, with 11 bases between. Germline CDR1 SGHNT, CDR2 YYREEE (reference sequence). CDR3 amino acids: CASSFPGAAGNTIYF. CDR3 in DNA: TGTGCCAGCAGCTTCCCAGGGGCCGCTGGAAACACCATATATTTT. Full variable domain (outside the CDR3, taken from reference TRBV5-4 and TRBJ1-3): ETGVTQSPTHLIKTRGQQVTLRCSSQSGHNTVSWYQQALGQGPQFIFQYYREEENGRGNFPPRFSGLQFPNYSSELNVNALELDDSALYLCASSFPGAAGNTIYFGEGSWLTVV.

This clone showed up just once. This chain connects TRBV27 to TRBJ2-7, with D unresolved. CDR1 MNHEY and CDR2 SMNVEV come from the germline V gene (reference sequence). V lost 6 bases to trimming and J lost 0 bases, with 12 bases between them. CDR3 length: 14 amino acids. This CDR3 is CASRERTHSYEQYF. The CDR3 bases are TGTGCCAGCAGGGAGAGGACCCACTCCTACGAGCAGTACTTC.

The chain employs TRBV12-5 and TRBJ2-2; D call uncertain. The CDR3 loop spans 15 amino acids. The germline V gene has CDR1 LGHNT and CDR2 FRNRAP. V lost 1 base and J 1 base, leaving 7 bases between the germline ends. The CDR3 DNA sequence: TGTGCTAGTGGTTTGGGGTTAGTGAACACCGGGGAGCTGTTTTTT. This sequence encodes CASGLGLVNTGELFF.

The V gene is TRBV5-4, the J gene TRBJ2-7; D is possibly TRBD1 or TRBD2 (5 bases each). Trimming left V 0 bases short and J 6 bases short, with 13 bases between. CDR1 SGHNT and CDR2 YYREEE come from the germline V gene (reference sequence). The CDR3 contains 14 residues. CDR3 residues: CASSLGGSVSEQYF. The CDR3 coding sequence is TGTGCCAGCAGCTTGGGGGGGTCGGTATCCGAGCAGTACTTC.

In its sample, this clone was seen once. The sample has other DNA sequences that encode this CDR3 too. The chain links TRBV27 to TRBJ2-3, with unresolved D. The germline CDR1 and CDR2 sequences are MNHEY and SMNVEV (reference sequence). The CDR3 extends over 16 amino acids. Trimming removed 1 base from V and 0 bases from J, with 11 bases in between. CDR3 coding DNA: TGTGCCAGCAGTTTATTTTCCAGGTCTAGCACAGATACGCAGTATTTT. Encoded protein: CASSLFSRSSTDTQYF.

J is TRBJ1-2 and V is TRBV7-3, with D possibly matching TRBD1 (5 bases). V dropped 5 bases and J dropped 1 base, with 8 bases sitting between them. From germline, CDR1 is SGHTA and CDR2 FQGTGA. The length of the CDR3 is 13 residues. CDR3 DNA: TGTGCCAGCAGCGCAGGGATTAACTATGGCTACACCTTC. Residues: CASSAGINYGYTF. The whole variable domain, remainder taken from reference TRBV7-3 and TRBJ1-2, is GAGVSQTPSNKVTEKGKYVELRCDPISGHTALYWYRQSLGQGPEFLIYFQGTGAADDSGLPNDRFFAVRPEGSVSTLKIQRTERGDSAVYLCASSAGINYGYTFGSGTRLTVV.

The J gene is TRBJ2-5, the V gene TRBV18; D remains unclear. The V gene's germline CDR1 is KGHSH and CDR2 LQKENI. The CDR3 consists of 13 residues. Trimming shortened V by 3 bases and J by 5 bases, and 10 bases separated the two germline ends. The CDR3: CASSPGSLETQYF. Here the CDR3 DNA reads TGTGCCAGCTCACCGGGCTCGCTTGAGACCCAGTACTTC. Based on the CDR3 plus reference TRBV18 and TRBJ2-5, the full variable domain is NAGVMQNPRHLVRRRGQEARLRCSPMKGHSHVYWYRQLPEEGLKFMVYLQKENIIDESGMPKERFSAEFPKEGPSILRIQQVVRGDSAAYFCASSPGSLETQYFGPGTRLLVL.

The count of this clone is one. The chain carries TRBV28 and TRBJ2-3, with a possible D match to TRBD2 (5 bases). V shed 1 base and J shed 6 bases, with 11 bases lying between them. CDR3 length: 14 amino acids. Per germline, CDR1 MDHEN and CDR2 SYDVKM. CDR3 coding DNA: TGTGCCAGCAGTTTATACGGAGGTAGGGATACGCAGTATTTT. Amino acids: CASSLYGGRDTQYF.

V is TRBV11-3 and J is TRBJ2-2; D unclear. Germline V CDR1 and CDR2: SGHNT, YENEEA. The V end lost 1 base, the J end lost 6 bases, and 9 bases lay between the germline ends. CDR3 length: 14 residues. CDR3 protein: CASSLGVGAGELFF. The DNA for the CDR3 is TGTGCCAGCAGCTTAGGAGTGGGTGCCGGGGAGCTGTTTTTT.

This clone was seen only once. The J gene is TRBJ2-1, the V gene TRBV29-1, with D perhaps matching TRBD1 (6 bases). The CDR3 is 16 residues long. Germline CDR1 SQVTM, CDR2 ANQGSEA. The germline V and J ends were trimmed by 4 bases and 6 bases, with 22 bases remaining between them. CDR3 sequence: CSVGGPRAKLANEQFF. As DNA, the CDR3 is TGCAGCGTTGGGGGGCCCAGGGCCAAACTTGCCAATGAGCAGTTCTTC.

CDR3 sequence: CASSRGTGDDNYGYTF. The CDR3 DNA reads as TGTGCCAGCAGCCGAGGGACAGGGGATGATAACTATGGCTACACCTTC. The chain links TRBV2 to TRBJ1-2; 10 bases fit TRBD1. V lost 6 bases and J lost 1; bases outside the gene matches: 8. The CDR3 sequence is 16 residues long. In germline, CDR1 is SNHLY, CDR2 FYNNEI.

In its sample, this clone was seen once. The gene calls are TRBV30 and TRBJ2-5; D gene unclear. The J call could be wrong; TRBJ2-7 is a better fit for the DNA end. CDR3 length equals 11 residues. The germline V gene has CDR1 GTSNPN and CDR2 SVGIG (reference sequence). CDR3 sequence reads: CALAYSYEQYF. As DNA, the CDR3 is TGTGCCCTCGCCTACTCCTACGAGCAGTACTTC.

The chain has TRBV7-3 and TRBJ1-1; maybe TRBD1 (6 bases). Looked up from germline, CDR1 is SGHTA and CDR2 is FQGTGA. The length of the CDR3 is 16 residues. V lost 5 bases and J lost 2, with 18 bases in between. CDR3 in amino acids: CASSRKGGTYNTEAFF. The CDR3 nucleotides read TGTGCCAGCAGCCGTAAAGGGGGGACTTACAACACTGAAGCTTTCTTT.

CDR3 coding DNA: TGTGCCAGCCGTCTGGACCCAAACACCGGGGAGCTGTTTTTT. Translation: CASRLDPNTGELFF. V and J are TRBV7-2 and TRBJ2-2, with D unresolved. Germline V CDR1 and CDR2: SGHTA, FQGNSA. The CDR3 totals 14 residues. V was trimmed by 8 bases and J by 2 bases, leaving 12 bases between them.